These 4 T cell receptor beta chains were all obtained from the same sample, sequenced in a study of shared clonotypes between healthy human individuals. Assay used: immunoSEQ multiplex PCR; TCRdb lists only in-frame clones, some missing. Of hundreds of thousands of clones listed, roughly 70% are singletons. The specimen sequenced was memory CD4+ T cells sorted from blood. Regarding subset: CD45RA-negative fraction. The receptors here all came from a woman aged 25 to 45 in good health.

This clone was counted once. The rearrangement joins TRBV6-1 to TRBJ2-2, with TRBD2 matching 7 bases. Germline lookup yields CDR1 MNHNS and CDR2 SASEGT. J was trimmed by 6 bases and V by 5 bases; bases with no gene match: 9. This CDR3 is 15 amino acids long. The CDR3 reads CASSTGGSPPGELFF. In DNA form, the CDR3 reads TGTGCCAGCAGTACCGGGGGGAGCCCGCCCGGGGAGCTGTTTTTT.

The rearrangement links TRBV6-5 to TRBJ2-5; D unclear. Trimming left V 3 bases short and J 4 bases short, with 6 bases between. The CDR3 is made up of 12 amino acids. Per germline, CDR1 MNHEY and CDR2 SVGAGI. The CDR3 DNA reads TGTGCCAGCAGTTATCGTCCAGAGACCCAGTACTTC. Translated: CASSYRPETQYF.

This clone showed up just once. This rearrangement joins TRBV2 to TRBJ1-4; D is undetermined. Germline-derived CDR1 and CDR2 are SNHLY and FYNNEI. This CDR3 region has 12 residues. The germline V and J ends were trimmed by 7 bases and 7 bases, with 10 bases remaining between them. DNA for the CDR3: TGTGCCAGCACAAAACGGTTTGAAAAACTGTTTTTT. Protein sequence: CASTKRFEKLFF. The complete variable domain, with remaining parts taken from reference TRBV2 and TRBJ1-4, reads EPEVTQTPSHQVTQMGQEVILRCVPISNHLYFYWYRQILGQKVEFLVSFYNNEISEKSEIFDDQFSVERPDGSNFTLKIRSTKLEDSAMYFCASTKRFEKLFFGSGTQLSVL.

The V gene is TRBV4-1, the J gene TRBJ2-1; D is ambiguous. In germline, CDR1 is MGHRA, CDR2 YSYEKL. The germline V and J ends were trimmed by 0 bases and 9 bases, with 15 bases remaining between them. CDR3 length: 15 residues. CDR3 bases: TGCGCCAGCAGCCAAGAGGGCCACCCCACGGGTGAGCAGTTCTTC. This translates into CASSQEGHPTGEQFF.